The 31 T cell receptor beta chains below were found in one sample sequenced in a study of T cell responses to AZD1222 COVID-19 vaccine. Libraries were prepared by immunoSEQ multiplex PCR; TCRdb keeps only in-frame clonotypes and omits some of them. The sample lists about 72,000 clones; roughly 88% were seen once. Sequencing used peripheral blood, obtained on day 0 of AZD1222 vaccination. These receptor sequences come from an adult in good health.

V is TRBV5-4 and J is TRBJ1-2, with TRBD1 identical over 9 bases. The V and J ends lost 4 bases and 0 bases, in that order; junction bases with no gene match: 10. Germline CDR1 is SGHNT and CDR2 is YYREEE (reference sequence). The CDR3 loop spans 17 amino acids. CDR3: CASSVGQGLVSNYGYTF. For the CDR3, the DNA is TGTGCCAGCAGCGTAGGACAGGGGTTGGTGTCTAACTATGGCTACACCTTC.

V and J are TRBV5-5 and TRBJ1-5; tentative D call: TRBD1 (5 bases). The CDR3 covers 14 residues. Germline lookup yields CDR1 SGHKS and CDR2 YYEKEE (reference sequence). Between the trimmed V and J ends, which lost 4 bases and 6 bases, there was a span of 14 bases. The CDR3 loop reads CASSLTVSGQPQHF. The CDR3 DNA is TGTGCCAGCAGCCTGACAGTATCCGGTCAGCCCCAGCATTTT.

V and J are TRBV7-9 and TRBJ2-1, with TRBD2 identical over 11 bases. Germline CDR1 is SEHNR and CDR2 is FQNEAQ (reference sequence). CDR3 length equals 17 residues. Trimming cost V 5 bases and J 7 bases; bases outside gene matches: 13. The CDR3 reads CASSRGLAGIPGNEQFF. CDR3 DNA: TGTGCCAGCAGCCGCGGACTAGCGGGCATTCCGGGGAATGAGCAGTTCTTC.

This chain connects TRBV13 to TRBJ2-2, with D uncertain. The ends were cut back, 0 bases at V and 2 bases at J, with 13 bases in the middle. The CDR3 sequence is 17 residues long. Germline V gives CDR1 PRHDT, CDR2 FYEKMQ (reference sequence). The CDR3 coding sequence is TGTGCCAGCAGCTTAGGCCGAGGACGGAAAAACACCGGGGAGCTGTTTTTT. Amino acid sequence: CASSLGRGRKNTGELFF.

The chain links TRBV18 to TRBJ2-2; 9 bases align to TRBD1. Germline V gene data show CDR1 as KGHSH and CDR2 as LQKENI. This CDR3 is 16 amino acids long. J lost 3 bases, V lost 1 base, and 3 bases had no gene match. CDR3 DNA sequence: TGTGCCAGCTCACCACTTAGGACAGGGGACACCGGGGAGCTGTTTTTT. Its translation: CASSPLRTGDTGELFF.

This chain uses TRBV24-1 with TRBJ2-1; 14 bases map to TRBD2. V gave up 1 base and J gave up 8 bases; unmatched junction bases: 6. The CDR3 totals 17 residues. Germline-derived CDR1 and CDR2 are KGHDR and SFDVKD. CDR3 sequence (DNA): TGTGCCACCAGTGATTTCCCCGGGACTAGCGGGAGAGATGAGCAGTTCTTC. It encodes CATSDFPGTSGRDEQFF.

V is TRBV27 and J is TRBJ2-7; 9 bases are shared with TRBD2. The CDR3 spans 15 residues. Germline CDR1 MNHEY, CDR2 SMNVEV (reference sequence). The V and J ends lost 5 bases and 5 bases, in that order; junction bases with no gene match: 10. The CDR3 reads CASSPKGLANHEQYF. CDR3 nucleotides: TGTGCCAGCAGTCCCAAGGGACTAGCTAACCACGAGCAGTACTTC.

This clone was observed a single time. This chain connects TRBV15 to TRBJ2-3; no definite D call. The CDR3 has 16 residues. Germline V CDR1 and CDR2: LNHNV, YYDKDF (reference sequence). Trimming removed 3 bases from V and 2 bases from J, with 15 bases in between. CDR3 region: CATSRDPRLDTDTQYF. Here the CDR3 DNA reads TGTGCCACCAGCAGGGACCCGAGACTTGACACAGATACGCAGTATTTT.

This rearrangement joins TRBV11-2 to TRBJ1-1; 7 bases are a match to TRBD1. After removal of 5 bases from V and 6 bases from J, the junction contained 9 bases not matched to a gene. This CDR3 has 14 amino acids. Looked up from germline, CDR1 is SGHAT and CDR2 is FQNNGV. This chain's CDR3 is CASSRGQELPEAFF. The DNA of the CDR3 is TGTGCCAGCAGCCGAGGACAGGAGCTCCCTGAAGCTTTCTTT.

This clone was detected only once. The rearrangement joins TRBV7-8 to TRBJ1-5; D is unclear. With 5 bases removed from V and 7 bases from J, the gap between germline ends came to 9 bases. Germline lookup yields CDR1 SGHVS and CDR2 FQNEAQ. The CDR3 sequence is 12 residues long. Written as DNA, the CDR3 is TGTGCCAGCAGCCTACTTAGGCAGCCCCAGCATTTT. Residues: CASSLLRQPQHF.

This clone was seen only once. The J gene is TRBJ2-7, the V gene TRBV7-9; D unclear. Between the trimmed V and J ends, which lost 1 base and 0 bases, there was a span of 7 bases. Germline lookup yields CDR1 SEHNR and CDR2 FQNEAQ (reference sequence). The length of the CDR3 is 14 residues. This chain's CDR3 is CASSLGVSSYEQYF. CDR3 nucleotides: TGTGCCAGCAGCTTAGGGGTGAGCTCCTACGAGCAGTACTTC.

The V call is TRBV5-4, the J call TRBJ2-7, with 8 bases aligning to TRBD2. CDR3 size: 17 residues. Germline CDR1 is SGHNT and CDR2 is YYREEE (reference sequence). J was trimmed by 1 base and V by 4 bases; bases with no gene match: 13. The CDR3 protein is CASSPSVLAGGSYEQYF. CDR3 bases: TGTGCCAGCAGCCCGTCGGTCCTAGCGGGTGGTTCCTACGAGCAGTACTTC.

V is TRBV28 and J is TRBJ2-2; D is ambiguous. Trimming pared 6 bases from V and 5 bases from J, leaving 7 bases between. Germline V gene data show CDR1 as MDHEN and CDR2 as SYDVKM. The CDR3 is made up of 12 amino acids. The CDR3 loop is CASRQSTGELFF. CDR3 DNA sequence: TGTGCCAGCAGGCAGTCTACCGGGGAGCTGTTTTTT.

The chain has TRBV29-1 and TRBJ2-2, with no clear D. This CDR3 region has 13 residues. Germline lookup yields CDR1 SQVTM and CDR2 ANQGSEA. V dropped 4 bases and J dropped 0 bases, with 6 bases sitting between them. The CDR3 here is CSVARPNTGELFF. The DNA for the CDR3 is TGCAGCGTTGCACGGCCGAACACCGGGGAGCTGTTTTTT.

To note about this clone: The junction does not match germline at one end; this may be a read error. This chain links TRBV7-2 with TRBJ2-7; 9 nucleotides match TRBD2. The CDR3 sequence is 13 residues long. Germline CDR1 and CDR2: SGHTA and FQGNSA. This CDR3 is CASRLAGVNEQYF. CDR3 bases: TGTGCCAGCAGATTAGCGGGAGTAAACGAGCAGTACTTC.

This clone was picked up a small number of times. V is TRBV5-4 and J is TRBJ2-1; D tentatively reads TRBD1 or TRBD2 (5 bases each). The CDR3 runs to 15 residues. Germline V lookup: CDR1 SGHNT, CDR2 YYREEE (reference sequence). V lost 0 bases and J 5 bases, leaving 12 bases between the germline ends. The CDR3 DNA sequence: TGTGCCAGCAGCTTGGTTGGGACGAGAAACAATGAGCAGTTCTTC. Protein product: CASSLVGTRNNEQFF. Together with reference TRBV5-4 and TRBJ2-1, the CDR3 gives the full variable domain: ETGVTQSPTHLIKTRGQQVTLRCSSQSGHNTVSWYQQALGQGPQFIFQYYREEENGRGNFPPRFSGLQFPNYSSELNVNALELDDSALYLCASSLVGTRNNEQFFGPGTRLTVL.

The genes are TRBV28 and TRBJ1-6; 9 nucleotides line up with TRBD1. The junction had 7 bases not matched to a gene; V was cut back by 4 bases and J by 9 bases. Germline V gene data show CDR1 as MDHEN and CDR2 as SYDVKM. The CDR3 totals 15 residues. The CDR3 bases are TGTGCCAGCAGTTCCGGGACAGGGATTCTTTCACCCCTCCACTTT. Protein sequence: CASSSGTGILSPLHF.

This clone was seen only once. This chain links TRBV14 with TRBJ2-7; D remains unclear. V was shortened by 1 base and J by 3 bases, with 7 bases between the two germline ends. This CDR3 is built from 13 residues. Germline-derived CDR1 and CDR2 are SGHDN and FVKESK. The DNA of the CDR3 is TGTGCCAGCAGCCAAGGGGCGGACTACGAGCAGTACTTC. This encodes CASSQGADYEQYF.

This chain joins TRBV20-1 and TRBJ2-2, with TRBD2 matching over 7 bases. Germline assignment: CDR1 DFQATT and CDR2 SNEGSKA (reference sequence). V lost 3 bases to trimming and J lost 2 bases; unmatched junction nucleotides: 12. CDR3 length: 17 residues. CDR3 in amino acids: CSASLSVKRDNTGELFF. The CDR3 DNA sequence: TGCAGTGCTAGTTTGTCTGTCAAGCGGGATAACACCGGGGAGCTGTTTTTT.

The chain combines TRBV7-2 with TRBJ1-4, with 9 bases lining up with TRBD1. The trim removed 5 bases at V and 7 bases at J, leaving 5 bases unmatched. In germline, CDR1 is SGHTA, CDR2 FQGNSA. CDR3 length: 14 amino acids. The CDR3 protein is CASSRGTGTEKLFF. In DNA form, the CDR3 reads TGTGCCAGCAGCCGGGGGACAGGGACTGAAAAACTGTTTTTT. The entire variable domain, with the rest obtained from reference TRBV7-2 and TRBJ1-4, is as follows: GAGVSQSPSNKVTEKGKDVELRCDPISGHTALYWYRQSLGQGLEFLIYFQGNSAPDKSGLPSDRFSAERTGGSVSTLTIQRTQQEDSAVYLCASSRGTGTEKLFFGSGTQLSVL.

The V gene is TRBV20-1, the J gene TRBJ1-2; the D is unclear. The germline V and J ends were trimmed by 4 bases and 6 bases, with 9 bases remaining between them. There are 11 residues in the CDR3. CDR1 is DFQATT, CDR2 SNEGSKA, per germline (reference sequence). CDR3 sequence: CSAKGYDGYTF. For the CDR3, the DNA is TGCAGTGCTAAGGGTTACGATGGCTACACCTTC.

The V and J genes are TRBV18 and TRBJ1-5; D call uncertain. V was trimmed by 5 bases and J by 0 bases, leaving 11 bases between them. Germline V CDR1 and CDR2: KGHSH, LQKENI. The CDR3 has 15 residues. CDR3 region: CASSAGRHSNQPQHF. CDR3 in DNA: TGTGCCAGCTCAGCAGGACGTCATAGCAATCAGCCCCAGCATTTT.

The CDR3 nucleotides are TGTGCCAGCAGCTTAGCGTCCAGGATGGGGTATGGCTACACCTTC. Translated, it gives CASSLASRMGYGYTF. The chain employs TRBV7-2 and TRBJ1-2; no definite D call. CDR3 length: 15 residues. V gave up 0 bases and J gave up 5 bases, with 13 bases separating them. Germline assignment: CDR1 SGHTA and CDR2 FQGNSA.

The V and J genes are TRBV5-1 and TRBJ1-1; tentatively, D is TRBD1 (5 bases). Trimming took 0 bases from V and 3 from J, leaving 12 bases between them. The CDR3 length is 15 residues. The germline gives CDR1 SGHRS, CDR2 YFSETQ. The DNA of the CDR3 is TGCGCCAGCAGCTTGGATCATCGGGGGGACACTGAAGCTTTCTTT. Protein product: CASSLDHRGDTEAFF.

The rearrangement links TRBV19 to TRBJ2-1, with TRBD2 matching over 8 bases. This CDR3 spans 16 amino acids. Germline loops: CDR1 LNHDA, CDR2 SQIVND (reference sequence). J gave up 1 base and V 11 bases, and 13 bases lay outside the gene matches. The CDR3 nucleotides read TGTGCCTGCCGGTCTAGCGGGCGGAGTTCCTACAATGAGCAGTTCTTC. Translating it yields CACRSSGRSSYNEQFF.

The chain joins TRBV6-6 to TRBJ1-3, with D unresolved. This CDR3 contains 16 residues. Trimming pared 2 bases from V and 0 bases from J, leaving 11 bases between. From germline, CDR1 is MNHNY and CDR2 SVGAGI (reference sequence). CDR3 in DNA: TGTGCCAGCAGTTACGGGGAGGGCTACTCTGGAAACACCATATATTTT. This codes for CASSYGEGYSGNTIYF.

CDR3 amino acids: CAWSVGFGQGYTF. The CDR3 DNA reads TGTGCCTGGAGTGTAGGGTTTGGGCAAGGCTACACCTTC. The rearrangement uses TRBV30 and TRBJ1-2, with no clear D. This CDR3 spans 13 amino acids. Per germline, CDR1 GTSNPN and CDR2 SVGIG (reference sequence). Trimming pared 0 bases from V and 8 bases from J, leaving 13 bases between.

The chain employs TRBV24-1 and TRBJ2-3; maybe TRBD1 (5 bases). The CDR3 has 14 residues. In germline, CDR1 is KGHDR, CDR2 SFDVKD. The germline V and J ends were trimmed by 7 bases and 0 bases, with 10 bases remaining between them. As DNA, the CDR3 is TGTGCCACCAGCGACAGCTCTAGCACAGATACGCAGTATTTT. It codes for CATSDSSSTDTQYF.

The CDR3 nucleotides read TGTGCCAGCAGCTTAATACGTACTAGCTCTCGCACAGATACGCAGTATTTT. Protein product: CASSLIRTSSRTDTQYF. The chain links TRBV7-3 to TRBJ2-3; D may be TRBD2 (6 bases). CDR1 is SGHTA and CDR2 is FQGTGA in the germline V gene. This CDR3 is built from 17 residues. The V gene lost 1 base and the J gene lost 1 base, with 15 bases spanning the gap.

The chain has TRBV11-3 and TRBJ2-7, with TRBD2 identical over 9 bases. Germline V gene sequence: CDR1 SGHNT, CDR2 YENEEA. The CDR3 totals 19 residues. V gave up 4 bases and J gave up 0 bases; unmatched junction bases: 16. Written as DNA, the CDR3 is TGTGCCAGCAGCTCAGCTAGGGTAGCGGGGGCTTCTTCCTCCTACGAGCAGTACTTC. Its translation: CASSSARVAGASSSYEQYF.

The CDR3 nucleotides are TGTGCCAGTAGTATAGAAAGGACAGGAGCCGGAGCTTTCTTT. It is translated as CASSIERTGAGAFF. V usage is TRBV19 and J usage is TRBJ1-1; 7 positions match TRBD1. There are 14 residues in the CDR3. Germline V gene data show CDR1 as LNHDA and CDR2 as SQIVND (reference sequence). Unmatched junction bases numbered 8, after V lost 0 bases and J lost 10 bases.